Included here is one T cell receptor beta chain sequence, with context. Its antigen is not identified. This sample was included in a study of cytomegalovirus exposure and HLA in healthy donors. The germline CDR1 and CDR2 sequences are MNHEY and SVGAGI. There are 14 residues in the CDR3. The V segment lost 6 bases and the J segment 4 bases; nucleotides outside the gene matches: 8. Both 60 Vbeta primers and 13 Jbeta primers went into the PCR. The data were produced by immunoSEQ multiplex PCR, yet TCRdb's version contains in-frame clones alone and is incomplete. The sample lists approximately 77,000 clones; roughly four fifths were seen once. General study results and limits: TCR beta chains numbering more than 150 were designated cytomegalovirus-associated. Association with HLA alleles at 0.05 false discovery rate was found for 15,000 or so TCR beta sequences in a later analysis.

This TCR derives from a male donor in good health and CMV-seropositive. The sample comprised PBMCs. The V call is TRBV6-5, the J call TRBJ2-7, with 8 bases identical to TRBD1. This chain's CDR3 is CASSLRTGRYEQYF. CDR3 nucleotide sequence: TGTGCCAGCAGCCTTCGGACAGGGAGGTACGAGCAGTACTTC.